This T cell receptor beta chain emerged from a study of CD8+CD57+ T cells in acquired aplastic anemia. Study-level information: On average, sorted CD4+ and CD8+ cells gave approximately 3 ug of DNA. Study results and limitations: Twenty-nine shared CD8+ CDR3s appeared highly expressed within patients' immunodominant clones.

Using genomic DNA as the template, TCR beta VDJ and CDR3 profiling was carried out. TCRdb ran MiXCR on the reads and lists one entry per CDR3 protein. The sample lists 150,000 to 200,000 distinct CDR3 sequences, around 63% seen once, with 42% in the top ten. An expansion of CD8+CD57+ cells by flow cytometry had been shown in patients chosen for sequencing. Each of the patients presented with severe acquired aplastic anemia. At blood sampling, none of the patients had yet received therapy. Germline loops: CDR1 ENHRY, CDR2 SYGVKD. The germline V and J ends were trimmed by 5 bases and 2 bases, with 15 bases remaining between them. The CDR3 contains 15 residues. With respect to this clonotype: The antigen is undetermined.

The J gene is TRBJ1-1, the V gene TRBV10-3; maybe TRBD1 (5 bases). Sequenced: sorted CD4+, CD8+, or CD8+CD57+ T cells (not recorded which) from PBMCs. This clonotype originated in a human donor with aplastic anemia. CDR3 amino acids: CAISLSAGINTEAFF. The CDR3 DNA follows: TGTGCCATCAGTTTGTCCGCAGGGATTAACACTGAAGCTTTCTTT.